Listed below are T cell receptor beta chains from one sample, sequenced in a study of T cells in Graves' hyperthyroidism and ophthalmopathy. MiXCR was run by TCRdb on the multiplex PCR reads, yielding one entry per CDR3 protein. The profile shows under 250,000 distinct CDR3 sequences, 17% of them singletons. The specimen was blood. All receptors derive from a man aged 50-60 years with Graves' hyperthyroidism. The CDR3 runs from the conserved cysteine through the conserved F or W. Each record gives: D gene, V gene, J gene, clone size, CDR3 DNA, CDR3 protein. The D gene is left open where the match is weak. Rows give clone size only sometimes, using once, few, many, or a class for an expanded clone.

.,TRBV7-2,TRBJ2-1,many,TGTGCCAGCAGCGGGATTGGGGGCAATATCCTCAATGAGCAGTTCTTC,CASSGIGGNILNEQFF
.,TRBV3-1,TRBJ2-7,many,TGTGCCAGCAGCCTACTGGGGAGTACCCACGAGCAGTACTTC,CASSLLGSTHEQYF
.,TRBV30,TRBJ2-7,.,TGTGCCTGGAGTGATGCCGTTTCCGAGCAGTACTTC,CAWSDAVSEQYF
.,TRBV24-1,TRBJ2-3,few,TGTGCCACCTCCTCTTCGGGGGATACAGGGAGCGGGGATACGCAGTATTTT,CATSSSGDTGSGDTQYF
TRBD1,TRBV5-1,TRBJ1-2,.,TGCGCCAGCAGCTTGGAGTCCCGGGACAGGCATGGCTACACCTTC,CASSLESRDRHGYTF
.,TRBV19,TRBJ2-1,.,TGTGCCAGTAGTATAGCGGGCGCCTCCTACAATGAGCAGTTCTTC,CASSIAGASYNEQFF
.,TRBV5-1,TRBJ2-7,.,TGCGCCAGCAGACACGAGGGGTTCTCCTACGAGCAGTACTTC,CASRHEGFSYEQYF
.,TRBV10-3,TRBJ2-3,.,TGTGCCATCAGTGCTGGCACAGATACGCAGTATTTT,CAISAGTDTQYF
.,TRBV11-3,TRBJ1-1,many,TGTGCCAGCAGCTTAGACTCTGGGGGGAACAAAGAAGCTTTCTTT,CASSLDSGGNKEAFF
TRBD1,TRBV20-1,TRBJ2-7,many,TGCAGTGCACAAAGAGCAGGGGGCGCAGAGGAGCAGTACTTC,CSAQRAGGAEEQYF
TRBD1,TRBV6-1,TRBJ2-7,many,TGTGCCAGCAGTTCGCAACCTCCAACAGGGGCTGGCTCCTACGAGCAGTACTTC,CASSSQPPTGAGSYEQYF
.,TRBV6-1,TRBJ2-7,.,TGTGCCAGCAGCCAGGCACCAGGGGTAGGGACCTACGAGCAGTACTTC,CASSQAPGVGTYEQYF
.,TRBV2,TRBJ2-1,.,TGTGCCAGCAGTGAATCGGCGGTCCTCTACAATGAGCAGTTCTTC,CASSESAVLYNEQFF
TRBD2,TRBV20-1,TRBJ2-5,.,TGCAGTGCTAGAGATCCGGCTAGCGGGACATCGGGTGAGACCCAGTACTTC,CSARDPASGTSGETQYF
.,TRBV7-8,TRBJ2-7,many,TGTGCCAGCAGCCCTGACAGACTGTTCGAGCAGTACTTC,CASSPDRLFEQYF
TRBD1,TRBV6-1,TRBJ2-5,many,TGTGCCAGCAGTGAACGGGAGACAGGGGGTAAAGAGACCCAGTACTTC,CASSERETGGKETQYF
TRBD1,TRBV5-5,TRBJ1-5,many,TGTGCCAGCAGCGTACAGGGGGCTCTCGATCAGCCCCAGCATTTT,CASSVQGALDQPQHF
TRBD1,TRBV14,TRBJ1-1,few,TGTGCCAGCAGCAACCGACAGGGTGGGACTGAAGCTTTCTTT,CASSNRQGGTEAFF
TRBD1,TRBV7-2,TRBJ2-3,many,TGTGCCAGCAGCTTAAGGGGACAGACCACAGATACGCAGTATTTT,CASSLRGQTTDTQYF
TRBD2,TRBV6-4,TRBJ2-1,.,TGTGCCAGCAGTGAAAGGCCTAGCGGGAGCCATGAGCAGTTCTTC,CASSERPSGSHEQFF
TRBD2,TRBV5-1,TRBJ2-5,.,TGCGCCAGCAGCTTATTAGCGGGAGAGCAAGAGACCCAGTACTTC,CASSLLAGEQETQYF
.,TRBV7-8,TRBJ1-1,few,TGTGCCAGCAGCTATAGCCGTCGGTGGGCCAGCGGCACTGAAGCTTTCTTT,CASSYSRRWASGTEAFF
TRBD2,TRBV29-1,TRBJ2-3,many,TGCAGCGTTTCTAGCGGGAGTATAGATACGCAGTATTTT,CSVSSGSIDTQYF
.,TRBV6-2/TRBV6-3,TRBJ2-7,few,TGTGCCAGCAGTTTCCGGGACGGGACCTACGAGCAGTACTTC,CASSFRDGTYEQYF
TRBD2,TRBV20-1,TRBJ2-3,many,TGCAGTGCTAGACTAGCGGGAAATCTCGATACGCAGTATTTT,CSARLAGNLDTQYF
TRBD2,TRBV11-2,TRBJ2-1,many,TGTGCCAGCAGCTTCGGACTAGCGGGCACCTACAATGAGCAGTTCTTC,CASSFGLAGTYNEQFF
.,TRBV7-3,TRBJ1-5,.,TGTGCCAGCACCCAGACCCTCGGTCAGCCCCAGCATTTT,CASTQTLGQPQHF
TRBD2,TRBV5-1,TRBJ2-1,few,TGCGCCAGCAGCTCGGGACTAGTAGGAAATGAGCAGTTCTTC,CASSSGLVGNEQFF
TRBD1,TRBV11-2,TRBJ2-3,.,TGTGCCAGCAGCTTATTAAACAGGGGGCAGATACAGTATTTT,CASSLLNRGQIQYF
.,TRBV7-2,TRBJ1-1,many,TGTGCCAGCAGCTCGCCCAGGGGCGAAGCTGAAGCTTTCTTT,CASSSPRGEAEAFF
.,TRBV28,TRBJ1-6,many,TGTGCCAGCAGTCCCCCAACGGGGCTGACGGACGATAATTCACCCCTCCACTTT,CASSPPTGLTDDNSPLHF
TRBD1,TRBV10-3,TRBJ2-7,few,TGTGCCATCAGCGCAGGACAGGGGCACTACGAGCAGTACTTC,CAISAGQGHYEQYF
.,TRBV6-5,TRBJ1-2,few,TGTGCCAGCAGTTACATTCGGGGTAACTATGGCTACACCTTC,CASSYIRGNYGYTF
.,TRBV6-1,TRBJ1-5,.,TGTGCCAGCAGAGAACAGGATTTCCAGCCCCAGCATTTT,CASREQDFQPQHF
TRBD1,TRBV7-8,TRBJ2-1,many,TGTGCCAGCAGGTTATACAGGGGTGGTTACAATGAGCAGTTCTTC,CASRLYRGGYNEQFF
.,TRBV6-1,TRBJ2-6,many,TGTGCCAGCAGTGCTCAGGGTTCTGGGGCCAACGTCCTGACTTTC,CASSAQGSGANVLTF
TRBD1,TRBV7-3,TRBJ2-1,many,TGTGCCAGCAGCTTAAACAGGGGCGATGAGCAGTTCTTC,CASSLNRGDEQFF
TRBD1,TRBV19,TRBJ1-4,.,TGTGCCAGTAGTAAACAGGGGGGCCCTGAAAAACTGTTTTTT,CASSKQGGPEKLFF
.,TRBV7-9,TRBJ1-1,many,TGTGCCAGCAGTACCCTGGCGGCAGGTTACACTGAAGCTTTCTTT,CASSTLAAGYTEAFF
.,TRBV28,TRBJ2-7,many,TGTGCCAGCAGTTTAGACAGCTTTTCCTACGAGCAGTACTTC,CASSLDSFSYEQYF
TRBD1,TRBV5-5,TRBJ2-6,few,TGTGCCAGCAGCCAAACCTGGACAGGGGAAAGCTCTGGGGCCAACGTCCTGACTTTC,CASSQTWTGESSGANVLTF
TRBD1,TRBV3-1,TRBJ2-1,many,TGTGCCAGCAGCCGGACGGAGTCAGGGGGCAATGAGCAGTTCTTC,CASSRTESGGNEQFF
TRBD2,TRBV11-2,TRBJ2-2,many,TGTGCCAGCAGCCCACTAGCGGGAGCCAACACCGGGGAGCTGTTTTTT,CASSPLAGANTGELFF
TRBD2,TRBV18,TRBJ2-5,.,TGTGCCAGCTCGCGAGGGACTATCCAAGAGACCCAGTACTTC,CASSRGTIQETQYF
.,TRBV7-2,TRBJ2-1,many,TGTGCCAGCAGCCAAAACATCCTAGCGAACTACAATGAGCAGTTCTTC,CASSQNILANYNEQFF
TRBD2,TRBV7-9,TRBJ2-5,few,TGTGCCATCAGCTTAAGTAGCGGGAGGCTCCCAGGAAAAGAGACCCAGTACTTC,CAISLSSGRLPGKETQYF
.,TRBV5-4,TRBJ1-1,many,TGTGCCACCATGGACCTTACTGAAGCTTTCTTT,CATMDLTEAFF
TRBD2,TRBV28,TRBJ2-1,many,TGTGCCAGCAGTTCGCTAGCGGGAGGGCGATCCTACAATGAGCAGTTCTTC,CASSSLAGGRSYNEQFF
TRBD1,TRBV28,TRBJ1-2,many,TGTGCCAGCAGTTTAGGGGACAGGGGGCTCGGCTACACCTTC,CASSLGDRGLGYTF
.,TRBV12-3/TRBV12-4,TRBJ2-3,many,TGTGCCAGCAGTCAAAGACTAGAGGGAGATACGCAGTATTTT,CASSQRLEGDTQYF
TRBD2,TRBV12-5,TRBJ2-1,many,TGTGCTAGTGTCCAGAGCCTTAGCGGGAACTACAATGAGCAGTTCTTC,CASVQSLSGNYNEQFF
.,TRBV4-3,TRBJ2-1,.,TGCGCCAGCAGCCAAGACAGACTCGGTCTCGATGAGCAGTTCTTC,CASSQDRLGLDEQFF
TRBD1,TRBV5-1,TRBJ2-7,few,TGCGCCAGCAGCGGACAACAGGGGCTGGACGAGCAGTACTTC,CASSGQQGLDEQYF
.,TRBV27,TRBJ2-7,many,TGTGCCAGCAGTAACGGGGGGCGAACCGAGCAGTACTTC,CASSNGGRTEQYF
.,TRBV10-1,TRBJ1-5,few,TGCGCCAGCAGTGAGTCGTTGGATACCGAGATGGGCAATCAGCCCCAGCATTTT,CASSESLDTEMGNQPQHF
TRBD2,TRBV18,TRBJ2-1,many,TGTGCCAGCTCACTCGGGACTAGCGGGGGGAATGAGCAGTTCTTC,CASSLGTSGGNEQFF
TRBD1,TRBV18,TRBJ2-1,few,TGTGCCAGCTCACCTAGGGACAGCGACAATGAGCAGTTCTTC,CASSPRDSDNEQFF
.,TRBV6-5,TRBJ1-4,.,TGTGCCAGCAGTTACTTAGTGGGTGAAAAACTGTTTTTT,CASSYLVGEKLFF